Sequencing of this TCR beta chain was carried out in a study of CD8+CD57+ T cells in acquired aplastic anemia. The wider study: 3.2 ug was the average amount of DNA from sorted CD4+ and CD8+ cells.

The study profiled TCR beta VDJ and CDR3 using genomic DNA as template. TCRdb independently ran MiXCR on the reads; one entry per CDR3 protein. The sample holds a few hundred thousand distinct CDR3 sequences; approximately 35% are singletons and the top ten take roughly 1.1%. The junction had 16 bases not matched to a gene; V was cut back by 5 bases and J by 6 bases. Germline V CDR1 and CDR2: SGHAT, FQNNGV. There are 16 residues in the CDR3. In its sample, this clonotype was seen a few times. Sequenced input: sorted CD4+, CD8+, or CD8+CD57+ T cells (not recorded which) from PBMCs. The rearrangement uses TRBV11-2 and TRBJ2-7; the match to TRBD1 covers 7 bases. The source of this sequence is a human donor in good health, serving as a control. CDR3 in amino acids: CASSPPRDSRGGEQYF. DNA of the CDR3: TGTGCCAGCAGCCCCCCCCGGGACAGTAGAGGGGGCGAGCAGTACTTC.